This T cell receptor (beta chain) was sequenced during a study of cytomegalovirus exposure and HLA in healthy donors. The germline gives CDR1 LNHDA, CDR2 SQIVND (reference sequence). The CDR3 spans 16 residues. Whole-study results and caveats: TRBV6-2, TRBV6-3 and some other V segments were excluded as indistinguishable.

In regard to this clone: The antigen remains unidentified. A read error may account for a junction end that differs from germline.

13 Jbeta primers and 60 Vbeta primers were used for the PCR. Libraries were prepared by immunoSEQ multiplex PCR; TCRdb keeps only in-frame clonotypes and omits some of them. Among roughly 130,000 clones listed, 78% were seen once. This clonotype was obtained from a woman aged 40 to 50 in good health and CMV-seronegative. The chain joins TRBV19 to TRBJ2-4; 9 bases are shared with TRBD1. Source material: PBMCs. CDR3 sequence: CASTMGQGSPKNSQYF. CDR3 bases: TGTGCCAGTACCATGGGACAGGGAAGTCCCAAAAACAGTCAGTACTTC. Looking up the rest from reference TRBV19 and TRBJ2-4 gives the full variable domain: DGGITQSPKYLFRKEGQNVTLSCEQNLNHDAMYWYRQDPGQGLRLIYYSQIVNDFQKGDIAEGYSVSREKKESFPLTVTSAQKNPTAFYLCASTMGQGSPKNSQYFGAGTRLSVL.